One sample yielded the 21 T cell receptor beta chains listed below, sequenced in a study of blood T cells in healthy people across ages. Then a second PCR, running about 7 to 11 cycles, was carried out with a sample-barcoded 5' primer and a J-beta primer mix. TCRdb itself ran the 5' RACE reads through MiXCR, one entry per CDR3 protein. The sample shows approximately 350,000 distinct CDR3 sequences, approximately 52% of them seen only once. The sequencing input was blood. These receptors were obtained from a man in his 60s in good health.

This chain joins TRBV4-2 and TRBJ2-5; 7 bases line up with TRBD2. This CDR3 is built from 15 residues. Trimming took 1 base from V and 2 from J; bases not matched to a gene: 4. Germline V lookup: CDR1 LGHNA, CDR2 YNFKEQ. The CDR3 here is CASSQGGSSQETQYF. The CDR3, as DNA: TGTGCCAGCAGCCAAGGCGGGAGTAGTCAAGAGACCCAGTACTTC.

A remark on this clonotype: Because the CDR3 is missing its conserved closing phenylalanine or tryptophan, this is likely a read error. The DNA is omitted, as the CDR3 cannot be located on it reliably, and the CDR3 follows TCRdb's listing. The J gene is TRBJ2-5, the V gene TRBV20-1; no DNA check was done on the table's D call, TRBD1. Termini included, the CDR3 measures 15 amino acids. The germline V gene encodes CDR1 DFQATT and CDR2 SNEGSKA (reference sequence). CDR3 amino acids: CSARDRLTGGYTFGS.

The V gene is TRBV5-1, the J gene TRBJ2-1, with 9 bases identical to TRBD2. Trimming at V came to 2 bases and at J to 6 bases, leaving 6 bases not matched to a gene. There are 15 residues in the CDR3. Germline V lookup: CDR1 SGHRS, CDR2 YFSETQ. The CDR3 sequence is CASSLGTSRTNEQFF. Written as DNA, the CDR3 is TGCGCCAGCAGCTTAGGGACTAGCCGCACCAATGAGCAGTTCTTC.

V gene TRBV29-1 combines with J gene TRBJ1-1; 10 bases line up with TRBD1. With V trimmed by 7 bases and J by 7 bases, 6 bases remained unmatched. The CDR3 runs to 12 residues. Germline loops: CDR1 SQVTM, CDR2 ANQGSEA. The CDR3 loop reads CSAGQGRNEAFF. For the CDR3, the DNA is TGCAGCGCGGGACAGGGGAGGAATGAAGCTTTCTTT.

This clonotype was seen more than once but under ten times. V is TRBV4-2 and J is TRBJ2-1, with 9 bases aligning to TRBD2. The CDR3 spans 13 residues. Trimming at V came to 2 bases and at J to 15 bases, leaving 8 bases not matched to a gene. Per the germline V gene, CDR1 is LGHNA and CDR2 is YNFKEQ. The CDR3 protein is CASSQTPGLARFF. In DNA form, the CDR3 reads TGTGCCAGCAGCCAAACTCCGGGACTAGCACGGTTCTTC.

Note on this clonotype: With a much larger clone just one base away, this may be a read error. The V and J genes are TRBV15 and TRBJ2-3, with D possibly called TRBD1 or TRBD2 (5 bases each). The length of the CDR3 is 13 residues. The germline CDR1 and CDR2 sequences are LNHNV and YYDKDF (reference sequence). The CDR3 DNA reads TGTGCCACCAACAGAGGCAGGGACCAGGCGCAGTATTTT. As protein: CATNRGRDQAQYF.

The J gene is TRBJ2-3, the V gene TRBV29-1; perhaps TRBD2 as D (6 bases). CDR3 length: 15 residues. Deletions cut 4 bases from V and 5 bases from J, with 19 bases between. The germline V gene has CDR1 SQVTM and CDR2 ANQGSEA. The CDR3 DNA reads TGCAGCGTTGGGGTAACGCGGGGAACCATAGATACGCAGTATTTT. It is translated as CSVGVTRGTIDTQYF.

The genes are TRBV20-1 and TRBJ1-1, with D possibly matching TRBD1 (5 bases). The CDR3 is made up of 15 amino acids. Germline CDR1 and CDR2: DFQATT and SNEGSKA (reference sequence). The V end lost 4 bases, the J end lost 1 base, and 16 bases lay between the germline ends. CDR3 in amino acids: CSAKGAPPTNTEAFF. Here the CDR3 DNA reads TGCAGTGCTAAAGGGGCCCCCCCCACGAACACTGAAGCTTTCTTT.

The chain is built from TRBV7-9 and TRBJ2-3; 10 bases are shared with TRBD1. The CDR3 length is 14 residues. In germline, CDR1 is SEHNR, CDR2 FQNEAQ (reference sequence). V was clipped by 3 bases and J by 9 bases; unmatched bases: 6. The CDR3 coding sequence is TGTGCCAGCAGCTTTGGGGGACAGGGGTGGACGCAGTATTTT. The encoded protein is CASSFGGQGWTQYF.

Worth noting for this clonotype: A read error may produce the germline difference seen at one junction end. The chain couples TRBV4-3 to TRBJ2-6; 10 bases align to TRBD2. The CDR3 length is 18 residues. Germline V CDR1 and CDR2: LGHNA, YSLEER. DNA of the CDR3: TGCGCCAGCAGCCAAGATCCTAGCGGGAGCGGTGGGGCCAACGCCCTGACTTTC. As protein: CASSQDPSGSGGANALTF.

The rearrangement joins TRBV30 to TRBJ1-1; the D gene is possibly TRBD1 (5 bases). The germline V gene has CDR1 GTSNPN and CDR2 SVGIG (reference sequence). The CDR3 is 13 amino acids. The germline V and J ends were trimmed by 4 bases and 11 bases, with 20 bases remaining between them. The CDR3 reads CAWTISRGPPAFF. The CDR3 coding sequence is TGTGCCTGGACCATCTCCCGGGGCCCCCCGGCTTTCTTT.

On this clonotype itself: One end of the junction does not line up with germline, which may come from a read error. The chain combines TRBV9 with TRBJ1-5; no clear D. The CDR3 has 13 residues. Germline assignment: CDR1 SGDLS and CDR2 YYNGEE. CDR3 in DNA: TGTGCCAGCAGCCCGAGGGTCCATCAGCTCCAGCATTTT. Amino acids: CASSPRVHQLQHF. Full variable domain (remainder filled in from reference TRBV9 and TRBJ1-5): DSGVTQTPKHLITATGQRVTLRCSPRSGDLSVYWYQQSLDQGLQFLIQYYNGEERAKGNILERFSAQQFPDLHSELNLSSLELGDSALYFCASSPRVHQLQHFGDGTRLSIL.

The genes are TRBV12-3 or TRBV12-4 and TRBJ1-2, with D tentatively TRBD1 (6 bases). V was cut by 3 bases and J by 8 bases, with 22 bases left in between. CDR3 length: 16 amino acids. In DNA form, the CDR3 reads TGTGCCAGCAGTTTCAATGGCGGGGGGCCGACTAGGGGCTACACCTTC. It encodes CASSFNGGGPTRGYTF.

In this sample, this clonotype turned up a few times. This chain connects TRBV29-1 to TRBJ1-4; D not resolved. Trimming stripped 6 bases from V and 2 bases from J, with 7 bases between. CDR3 length: 12 amino acids. CDR1 and CDR2 (germline): SQVTM, ANQGSEA. The CDR3 DNA follows: TGCAGCGTGCGGATTACTAATGAAAAACTGTTTTTT. Translated, it gives CSVRITNEKLFF.

This clonotype showed up just once. The rearrangement joins TRBV6-6 to TRBJ2-1, with 8 bases lining up with TRBD1. Germline loops: CDR1 MNHNY, CDR2 SVGAGI (reference sequence). V shed 6 bases, J shed 6 bases, and the junction held 10 bases outside the gene matches. This CDR3 comprises 15 residues. The CDR3 reads CASRYTGGKGNEQFF. For the CDR3, the DNA is TGTGCCAGCAGGTATACAGGGGGTAAGGGCAATGAGCAGTTCTTC.

V usage is TRBV12-3 or TRBV12-4 and J usage is TRBJ2-1; the D gene could be TRBD1 or TRBD2 (5 bases each). The end of the DNA aligns better with TRBJ2-7, so the J call may be wrong. The CDR3 length is 15 residues. The CDR3 loop is CASQKGSPSYNEQYF. The CDR3 DNA sequence: TGTGCCAGCCAGAAGGGGAGTCCCTCCTACAATGAGCAGTACTTC.

The sample holds a few counts of this clonotype. The V gene is TRBV27, the J gene TRBJ1-6; 9 bases map to TRBD1. Germline loops: CDR1 MNHEY, CDR2 SMNVEV (reference sequence). V lost 6 bases and J lost 8; bases outside the gene matches: 5. This CDR3 spans 14 amino acids. CDR3 protein: CASRRGQGDSPLHF. The CDR3 bases are TGTGCCAGCAGGAGGGGACAGGGAGATTCACCCCTCCACTTT.

V usage is TRBV7-2 and J usage is TRBJ2-7, with D possibly being TRBD2 (6 bases). Germline V gene sequence: CDR1 SGHTA, CDR2 FQGNSA. Trimming left V 2 bases short and J 7 bases short, with 12 bases between. This CDR3 has 13 amino acids. The CDR3 nucleotides are TGTGCCAGCAGCTTAAGCCTAGCGCGTGAGCAGTACTTC. Its protein is CASSLSLAREQYF.

The chain recombines TRBV7-8 with TRBJ2-1; unclear D gene. The ends were cut back, 4 bases at V and 5 bases at J, with 12 bases in the middle. The CDR3 spans 14 residues. The germline gives CDR1 SGHVS, CDR2 FQNEAQ. CDR3 amino acids: CASSSPGPNNEQFF. Here the CDR3 DNA reads TGTGCCAGCAGCTCCCCCGGCCCCAACAATGAGCAGTTCTTC.

The sample holds a few counts of this clonotype. The chain carries TRBV5-1 and TRBJ2-1, with 10 bases aligning to TRBD2. With V trimmed by 4 bases and J by 7 bases, 11 bases remained unmatched. The CDR3 has 16 amino acids. CDR1 and CDR2 (germline): SGHRS, YFSETQ. The DNA of the CDR3 is TGCGCCAGCAGCGCGGGACTAGCGCCGGTTCCTAATGAGCAGTTCTTC. Residues: CASSAGLAPVPNEQFF.

The chain is built from TRBV7-6 and TRBJ2-7, with 14 bases lining up with TRBD2. There are 16 residues in the CDR3. CDR1 and CDR2 (germline): SGHVS, FNYEAQ. J was trimmed by 6 bases and V by 1 base; bases with no gene match: 5. The CDR3 spells CASSLGGLAGGVEQYF. The CDR3 DNA reads as TGTGCCAGCAGCTTAGGCGGACTAGCGGGAGGAGTCGAGCAGTACTTC.